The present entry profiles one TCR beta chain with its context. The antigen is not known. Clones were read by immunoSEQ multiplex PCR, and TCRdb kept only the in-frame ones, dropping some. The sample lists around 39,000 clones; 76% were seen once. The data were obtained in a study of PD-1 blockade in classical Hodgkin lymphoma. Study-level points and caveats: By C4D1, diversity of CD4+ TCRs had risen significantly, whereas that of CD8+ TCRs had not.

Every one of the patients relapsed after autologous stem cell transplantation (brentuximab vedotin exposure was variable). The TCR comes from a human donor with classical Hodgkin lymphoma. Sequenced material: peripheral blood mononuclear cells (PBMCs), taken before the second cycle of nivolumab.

CDR3 protein: CASSLGGGEQFF. DNA of the CDR3: TGTGCCAGCAGCTTAGGGGGCGGTGAGCAGTTCTTC. V is TRBV7-2 and J is TRBJ2-1, with TRBD1 as a possible D gene (5 bases). Trimming cost V 1 base and J 9 bases, with 7 bases left between them. CDR1 and CDR2 from the germline V gene are SGHTA and FQGNSA. The CDR3 contains 12 residues.